This section outlines one T cell receptor beta chain sequence together with its context. Its antigen is not known. V trimming: 2 bases; J trimming: 7 bases; junction bases outside the gene matches: 6. Germline V lookup: CDR1 MNHEY, CDR2 SVGAGI. The CDR3 spans 16 residues. One entry per CDR3 protein, called by TCRdb with MiXCR from the 5' RACE reads. The table has under 450,000 distinct CDR3 sequences, roughly 20% seen once. The data are from a study of identical twins. Broader study findings: There is a chance that invariant MAIT and iNKT cells partially muddied zero-insertion analyses.

Sequenced sample: naive T cells sorted from blood. This chain joins TRBV6-5 and TRBJ2-1; 12 nucleotides line up with TRBD2. The TCR originated in a middle-aged man in good health. The CDR3 loop is CASSYAGLAGKNEQFF. CDR3 bases: TGTGCCAGCAGTTACGCTGGACTAGCGGGAAAAAATGAGCAGTTCTTC.